One sample yielded the 2 T cell receptor beta chains listed below, sequenced in a study of T-cell reconstitution after alpha-beta-depleted transplantation in children. Researchers prepared the TCRbeta library using unique molecular identifiers, the study reports. TCRdb called the PCR reads again in MiXCR, with one record for every CDR3 protein. The sample consists of hundreds of thousands of distinct CDR3 sequences, 10% to 15% of them appearing once. Sequences were derived from PBMCs, mostly from graft donor cells, sampled 360 days after TCRalphabeta/CD19-depleted stem cell transplant. These receptors originate from a male patient younger than 18 who had a stem cell transplant for acute myeloid leukemia, so the T cells may come from the graft donor.

The CDR3 nucleotides are TGTGCCAGCTCACCACTAGGGGGAGAAAAGTCCTACGAGCAGTACTTC. Translating it yields CASSPLGGEKSYEQYF. The chain recombines TRBV18 with TRBJ2-7, with D maybe TRBD1 (6 bases). The CDR3 covers 16 residues. Per the germline V gene, CDR1 is KGHSH and CDR2 is LQKENI. V lost 1 base and J lost 1, with 14 bases in between. The whole variable domain, filled in from reference TRBV18 and TRBJ2-7, reads NAGVMQNPRHLVRRRGQEARLRCSPMKGHSHVYWYRQLPEEGLKFMVYLQKENIIDESGMPKERFSAEFPKEGPSILRIQQVVRGDSAAYFCASSPLGGEKSYEQYFGPGTRLTVT.

This clonotype was detected a few times. The CDR3 nucleotides read TGTGCCAGCAGGTTGGGCATGTTCTACGAGCAGTACTTC. It encodes CASRLGMFYEQYF. The V and J genes are TRBV28 and TRBJ2-7, with D uncertain. Germline CDR1 and CDR2: MDHEN and SYDVKM. The CDR3 is made up of 13 amino acids. Between the trimmed V and J ends, which lost 6 bases and 3 bases, there was a span of 12 bases.